This entry concerns a single TCR beta chain. Its specificity is not known. For each subset, genomic DNA was distributed in equal portions over several immunoSEQ plates. Produced via immunoSEQ multiplex PCR; TCRdb's table is partial and in-frame only. The table includes approximately 2.5 million clones, approximately 93% detected once. The data were taken from a study of shared clonotypes between healthy human individuals. For the study at large: Every donor yielded three CD4 naive, three CD4 memory, two CD8 naive and one CD8 memory plate.

Study outcomes and limitations: Unshared clonotypes carried lower generation probabilities than those common to all four donors. Naive subsets generally exceeded memory subsets in estimated richness.

This sequence was found in a man aged 18 to 30 in good health. Some clones in this sample may be carry-over from other donors' samples. The sample was naive CD4+ T cells from PBMCs. Subset here: CD45RA+ positively selected.

In nucleotides, the CDR3 is TGTGCCAGCAGCCTAGGGACAGGCACCCTCCAAAACATTCAGTACTTC. Translation gives CASSLGTGTLQNIQYF. This chain connects TRBV9 to TRBJ2-4; 8 nucleotides align to TRBD1. V was pared by 4 bases and J by 5 bases, with 11 bases of the junction left unmatched. The CDR3 totals 16 residues. Looked up from germline, CDR1 is SGDLS and CDR2 is YYNGEE.